Below are 8 T cell receptor beta chains sequenced from a single sample in a study of cytomegalovirus exposure and HLA in healthy donors. 60 Vbeta and 13 Jbeta primers were used in PCR. Profiled with immunoSEQ multiplex PCR; TCRdb holds only in-frame clones, not every one. In the table there are about 130,000 clones, over 70% of which are singletons. The sample comprised PBMCs. Every receptor here comes from a man younger than 35 in good health and CMV-seropositive.

Comments on this clone: Mismatch with germline at one junction end may stem from a read error. The chain recombines TRBV11-2 with TRBJ2-2; no clear D. From germline, CDR1 is SGHAT and CDR2 FQNNGV. This CDR3 is 13 amino acids long. The CDR3 loop reads CASSLAPRLFIAF. CDR3 bases: TGTGCCAGCAGCTTAGCCCCGCGGCTGTTCATCGCTTTT.

The chain is built from TRBV16 and TRBJ1-2, with D possibly TRBD1 on 5 matching bases. Germline assignment: CDR1 KGHSY and CDR2 FQNENV. V gave up 4 bases and J gave up 3 bases, with 18 bases separating them. The CDR3 length is 16 residues. The CDR3 loop is CASSRRGTNLDYGYTF. DNA for the CDR3: TGTGCCAGCAGCCGGAGGGGAACCAACTTAGACTATGGCTACACCTTC.

The rearrangement links TRBV27 to TRBJ1-2, with 7 bases aligning to TRBD1. Germline loops: CDR1 MNHEY, CDR2 SMNVEV (reference sequence). V was pared by 0 bases and J by 4 bases, with 2 bases of the junction left unmatched. The CDR3 has 14 residues. CDR3 bases: TGTGCCAGCAGTTTATCCCGACAGGGCTATGGCTACACCTTC. It yields the protein CASSLSRQGYGYTF.

As for this clone: Other DNA sequences in this specimen translate into the identical CDR3. This sequence joins TRBV6-5 and TRBJ1-2; 7 bases are shared with TRBD1. This CDR3 is built from 13 residues. Trimming removed 5 bases from V and 2 bases from J; junction bases left unmatched: 2. CDR1 and CDR2 (germline): MNHEY, SVGAGI. CDR3 nucleotides: TGTGCCAGCAGTGGACAGGACAACTATGGCTACACCTTC. Protein product: CASSGQDNYGYTF.

The rearrangement uses TRBV5-6 and TRBJ1-5, with 7 bases matching TRBD1. Germline assignment: CDR1 SGHDT and CDR2 YYEEEE. This CDR3 spans 16 amino acids. V trimming: 0 bases; J trimming: 4 bases; junction bases outside the gene matches: 7. DNA of the CDR3: TGTGCCAGCAGCTTGGCAGGGGGTGAATGGAATCAGCCCCAGCATTTT. Its translation: CASSLAGGEWNQPQHF.

The V call is TRBV7-2, the J call TRBJ2-7; 11 positions match TRBD1. The CDR3 is made up of 16 amino acids. Germline V gives CDR1 SGHTA, CDR2 FQGNSA. The V segment lost 4 bases and the J segment 2 bases; nucleotides outside the gene matches: 7. CDR3 residues: CASSYTPGQGAYEQYF. In nucleotides, the CDR3 is TGTGCCAGCAGCTACACACCGGGACAGGGGGCCTACGAGCAGTACTTC.

The rearrangement uses TRBV5-6 and TRBJ1-6; 9 bases match TRBD1. The CDR3 totals 13 residues. V dropped 4 bases and J dropped 10; count of bases not matched to a gene: 3. Germline-derived CDR1 and CDR2 are SGHDT and YYEEEE. In DNA form, the CDR3 reads TGTGCCAGCAGCCGGACAGGGGTATCACCCCTCCACTTT. Its protein product is CASSRTGVSPLHF. The whole variable domain, filled in from reference TRBV5-6 and TRBJ1-6, reads DAGVTQSPTHLIKTRGQQVTLRCSPKSGHDTVSWYQQALGQGPQFIFQYYEEEERQRGNFPDRFSGHQFPNYSSELNVNALLLGDSALYLCASSRTGVSPLHFGNGTRLTVT.

The chain recombines TRBV6-6 with TRBJ1-3; TRBD1 is a possible D gene (6 bases). Trimming took off 2 bases at V and 4 bases at J, with 12 bases between the two ends. The germline V gene has CDR1 MNHNY and CDR2 SVGAGI (reference sequence). The CDR3 has 15 amino acids. CDR3 sequence (DNA): TGTGCCAGCAGTTACACCAGGGGCCCAGGAAACACCATATATTTT. Translated: CASSYTRGPGNTIYF.